These 22 T cell receptor beta chains share one sample of origin, sequenced in a study of cytomegalovirus exposure and HLA in healthy donors. Generated by immunoSEQ multiplex PCR, the TCRdb table keeps only in-frame clones and is missing some. The data show roughly 220,000 clones, 80% to 95% seen once. Sequencing was done on a sample of PBMCs. These receptors were taken from a woman in her late teens or twenties in good health and CMV-seronegative.

This sequence joins TRBV27 and TRBJ1-1; no clear D. Between the trimmed V and J ends, which lost 6 bases and 6 bases, there was a span of 8 bases. The length of the CDR3 is 11 residues. Germline CDR1 MNHEY, CDR2 SMNVEV (reference sequence). The CDR3 spells CASSGWAEAFF. The CDR3 DNA reads as TGTGCCAGCAGCGGGTGGGCTGAAGCTTTCTTT.

J is TRBJ1-1 and V is TRBV10-3; 11 bases agree with TRBD1. J lost 4 bases, V lost 4 bases, and 5 bases had no gene match. The germline V gene encodes CDR1 ENHRY and CDR2 SYGVKD. The CDR3 runs 15 residues. CDR3 residues: CAISADRGRGTEAFF. CDR3 DNA sequence: TGTGCCATCAGTGCGGACAGGGGGCGAGGCACTGAAGCTTTCTTT.

The chain couples TRBV29-1 to TRBJ1-1; 8 positions match TRBD1. Germline values: CDR1 SQVTM, CDR2 ANQGSEA. The V and J ends lost 4 bases and 3 bases, in that order; junction bases with no gene match: 16. The CDR3 contains 17 residues. The CDR3 nucleotides are TGCAGCGTTGCTTCTCCCCCCTCCCTGGACAGGGACACTGAAGCTTTCTTT. The encoded protein is CSVASPPSLDRDTEAFF.

The rearrangement joins TRBV7-2 to TRBJ2-1; D not certain. The CDR3 runs to 13 residues. V was pared by 1 base and J by 2 bases, with 3 bases between. Per the germline V gene, CDR1 is SGHTA and CDR2 is FQGNSA. In DNA, the CDR3 is TGTGCCAGCAGCTTAGGGCCCTACAATGAGCAGTTCTTC. Residues: CASSLGPYNEQFF.

V usage is TRBV18 and J usage is TRBJ2-3; D is possibly TRBD2 (5 bases). The germline gives CDR1 KGHSH, CDR2 LQKENI. This CDR3 contains 13 residues. Trimming removed 1 base from V and 11 bases from J, with 13 bases in between. The CDR3 DNA reads as TGTGCCAGCTCACCACTAAAGGAGGAGAAGCAGTATTTT. Its protein is CASSPLKEEKQYF.

The count of this clone is one. The chain is built from TRBV2 and TRBJ1-6; D unclear. V was cut by 1 base and J by 7 bases, with 11 bases left in between. The CDR3 has 15 amino acids. Germline loops: CDR1 SNHLY, CDR2 FYNNEI. In DNA, the CDR3 is TGTGCCAGCAGTGAAGTTCGAACTCGGAATTCACCCCTCCACTTT. Encoded protein: CASSEVRTRNSPLHF.

In this sample, this clone turned up once. This chain links TRBV6-1 with TRBJ1-1, with D unclear. This CDR3 contains 11 residues. Germline assignment: CDR1 MNHNS and CDR2 SASEGT. Trimming cost V 7 bases and J 2 bases, with 5 bases left between them. CDR3 in DNA: TGTGCCAGCACTGTAAACACTGAAGCTTTCTTT. Translation: CASTVNTEAFF.

The V gene is TRBV5-1, the J gene TRBJ1-1; maybe TRBD1 (6 bases). Germline assignment: CDR1 SGHRS and CDR2 YFSETQ. Trimming took off 4 bases at V and 2 bases at J, with 15 bases between the two ends. This CDR3 spans 15 amino acids. DNA of the CDR3: TGCGCCAGCAGCCAGGGGAGCAGCTTTAACACTGAAGCTTTCTTT. It yields the protein CASSQGSSFNTEAFF.

The chain recombines TRBV29-1 with TRBJ1-2, with 7 bases lining up with TRBD1. This CDR3 contains 13 residues. V shed 0 bases and J 6 bases; nucleotides not matched to a gene: 4. Germline V gives CDR1 SQVTM, CDR2 ANQGSEA. CDR3 in amino acids: CSVEDRGGNGYTF. CDR3 coding DNA: TGCAGCGTTGAAGATCGAGGGGGCAATGGCTACACCTTC.

J is TRBJ2-7 and V is TRBV11-3; 7 nucleotides match TRBD1. The CDR3 length is 15 residues. Germline CDR1 reads SGHNT; CDR2 reads YENEEA. The junction had 7 bases not matched to a gene; V was cut back by 5 bases and J by 0 bases. The CDR3 region has the DNA TGTGCCAGCAGCCCAAGGGGGACAGACTCCTACGAGCAGTACTTC. It specifies CASSPRGTDSYEQYF.

The chain combines TRBV7-9 with TRBJ2-3; 11 bases fit TRBD2. The CDR3 loop spans 16 amino acids. V lost 5 bases, J lost 4 bases, and 8 bases stayed unmatched. Germline V CDR1 and CDR2: SEHNR, FQNEAQ (reference sequence). The CDR3: CASSLRASGRPDTQYF. The CDR3 nucleotides read TGTGCCAGCAGCCTCCGGGCTAGCGGGAGGCCAGATACGCAGTATTTT.

The chain is built from TRBV5-6 and TRBJ2-4; 7 bases line up with TRBD1. The CDR3 length is 17 residues. J gave up 7 bases and V 4 bases, and 17 bases lay outside the gene matches. Germline loops: CDR1 SGHDT, CDR2 YYEEEE. CDR3 coding DNA: TGTGCCAGCAGCATCAGACAGGGAGCGATTGAGTGGAACATTCAGTACTTC. This sequence encodes CASSIRQGAIEWNIQYF.

The chain combines TRBV5-4 with TRBJ2-5; D may be TRBD1 (6 bases). There are 17 residues in the CDR3. CDR1 and CDR2 (germline): SGHNT, YYREEE (reference sequence). The ends were cut back, 3 bases at V and 0 bases at J, with 18 bases in the middle. The CDR3: CASSWGRTNEYQETQYF. DNA for the CDR3: TGTGCCAGCAGCTGGGGGCGGACAAATGAGTACCAAGAGACCCAGTACTTC.

This chain connects TRBV5-6 to TRBJ2-3; D is unresolved. Germline-derived CDR1 and CDR2 are SGHDT and YYEEEE. The CDR3 loop spans 14 amino acids. The V and J ends lost 0 bases and 1 base respectively, with 6 bases between them. Written as DNA, the CDR3 is TGTGCCAGCAGCTTGGATTTCGGCACAGATACGCAGTATTTT. This sequence encodes CASSLDFGTDTQYF.

The V call is TRBV4-2, the J call TRBJ2-2, with a possible D match to TRBD2 (7 bases). CDR1 and CDR2 (germline): LGHNA, YNFKEQ. V was clipped by 0 bases and J by 8 bases, with 13 bases between them. This CDR3 spans 15 amino acids. The CDR3 region has the DNA TGTGCCAGCAGCCAAGATGCGGGGGCGGGAGGGGAGCTGTTTTTT. Translated: CASSQDAGAGGELFF.

V is TRBV11-2 and J is TRBJ2-5; 7 bases are shared with TRBD1. Trimming cost V 0 bases and J 4 bases; bases outside gene matches: 8. The CDR3 runs 16 residues. CDR1 is SGHAT and CDR2 is FQNNGV in the germline V gene. CDR3 DNA sequence: TGTGCCAGCAGCTTAGAAAAGACAGGGTTGGGAGAGACCCAGTACTTC. The encoded protein is CASSLEKTGLGETQYF.

V gene TRBV27 combines with J gene TRBJ2-7, with 10 positions matching TRBD1. The CDR3 length is 15 residues. J gave up 2 bases and V 6 bases, and 7 bases lay outside the gene matches. In germline, CDR1 is MNHEY, CDR2 SMNVEV (reference sequence). CDR3 coding DNA: TGTGCCAGCAGGGGGTTAGGGACAGGGGCCTACGAGCAGTACTTC. Protein sequence: CASRGLGTGAYEQYF.

V and J are TRBV10-2 and TRBJ2-5, with 7 bases identical to TRBD1. CDR3 size: 15 residues. Trimming at V came to 4 bases and at J to 4 bases, leaving 9 bases not matched to a gene. Germline assignment: CDR1 WSHSY and CDR2 SAAADI. The CDR3 coding sequence is TGCGCCAGCAGTGGCCGGACAGGACCACGAGAGACCCAGTACTTC. Protein sequence: CASSGRTGPRETQYF.

The V call is TRBV19, the J call TRBJ1-1, with 7 bases aligning to TRBD1. The CDR3 is 14 residues long. The ends lost 6 bases at V and 3 bases at J; junction bases unmatched: 7. Germline-derived CDR1 and CDR2 are LNHDA and SQIVND (reference sequence). CDR3 amino acids: CASSPGGWDTEAFF. The CDR3 nucleotides read TGTGCCAGTAGCCCAGGGGGGTGGGACACTGAAGCTTTCTTT.

The rearrangement links TRBV7-9 to TRBJ1-4; 8 bases match TRBD1. This CDR3 is built from 17 residues. Losses at the gene ends were 0 bases for V and 5 bases for J; bases not matched to a gene: 8. CDR1 and CDR2 from the germline V gene are SEHNR and FQNEAQ (reference sequence). CDR3 sequence reads: CASSLAGQGLENEKLFF. As DNA, the CDR3 is TGTGCCAGCAGCTTAGCAGGACAGGGATTGGAGAATGAAAAACTGTTTTTT. Together with reference TRBV7-9 and TRBJ1-4, the CDR3 gives the full variable domain: DTGVSQNPRHKITKRGQNVTFRCDPISEHNRLYWYRQTLGQGPEFLTYFQNEAQLEKSRLLSDRFSAERPKGSFSTLEIQRTEQGDSAMYLCASSLAGQGLENEKLFFGSGTQLSVL.

This clone was observed once. The chain joins TRBV29-1 to TRBJ2-4; 16 bases are shared with TRBD2. This CDR3 is 12 amino acids long. J was trimmed by 15 bases and V by 7 bases; bases with no gene match: 6. The germline gives CDR1 SQVTM, CDR2 ANQGSEA. This chain's CDR3 is CSAPGLAGGLYF. DNA for the CDR3: TGCAGCGCCCCGGGACTAGCGGGAGGGCTGTACTTC.

The J gene is TRBJ2-2, the V gene TRBV2, with a weak D call TRBD2 (5 bases). Germline assignment: CDR1 SNHLY and CDR2 FYNNEI. The CDR3 runs 15 residues. Trimming removed 1 base from V and 3 bases from J, with 9 bases in between. The CDR3 nucleotides read TGTGCCAGCAGTGAAGGTCCGGGATACACCGGGGAGCTGTTTTTT. Its protein product is CASSEGPGYTGELFF.